The 5 T cell receptor beta chains reported below all come from one sample, sequenced in a study of blood T cell repertoires in COVID-19. The table came from immunoSEQ multiplex PCR; TCRdb's copy has only in-frame clones and leaves some out. The sample carries over 250,000 clones, roughly 90% recorded once. The sequencing sample was made of PBMCs or T cells enriched from blood (not recorded which). These receptors came from a man aged 40-49 years who had recovered from COVID-19.

V usage is TRBV7-9 and J usage is TRBJ1-1, with D perhaps matching TRBD1 (5 bases). V lost 4 bases and J 4 bases, leaving 13 bases between the germline ends. This CDR3 is built from 14 residues. CDR1 and CDR2 (germline): SEHNR, FQNEAQ (reference sequence). The CDR3 loop reads CASSSMSGGTEAFF. CDR3 in DNA: TGTGCCAGCAGCTCAATGTCGGGGGGCACTGAAGCTTTCTTT.

The chain joins TRBV21-1 to TRBJ2-4; TRBD1 is the table's D call, not checked against the DNA. TRBV21-1 is a pseudogene locus. This CDR3 spans 13 amino acids. The CDR3 DNA is TGTGCCATCAGGACGACAGGGGGAAACATTCAGTACTTC. It is translated as CAIRTTGGNIQYF.

The J gene is TRBJ2-5, the V gene TRBV6-5, with TRBD2 as a possible D gene (5 bases). CDR1 and CDR2 from the germline V gene are MNHEY and SVGAGI. V was cut by 2 bases and J by 6 bases, with 10 bases left in between. The CDR3 sequence is 13 residues long. The CDR3 region has the DNA TGTGCCAGCAGTTACGGGTGGAGGCAGACCCAGTACTTC. It specifies CASSYGWRQTQYF.

The chain has TRBV6-2 or TRBV6-3 and TRBJ2-7, with D tentatively TRBD2 (5 bases). The CDR3 length is 16 residues. Germline-derived CDR1 and CDR2 are MNHEY and SVGEGT. Trimming took 2 bases from V and 1 from J, leaving 15 bases between them. CDR3: CASSYKGGGLSYEQYF. The CDR3 bases are TGTGCCAGCAGTTACAAAGGTGGCGGGTTATCCTACGAGCAGTACTTC.

The chain uses TRBV28 and TRBJ2-5; TRBD2 matches at 14 bases. Germline V gene lookup returns CDR1 MDHEN and CDR2 SYDVKM. V lost 3 bases to trimming and J lost 0 bases; unmatched junction nucleotides: 6. This CDR3 contains 18 residues. The CDR3 reads CASSLTSGRAINQETQYF. The CDR3 coding sequence is TGTGCCAGCAGTTTGACTAGCGGGAGGGCCATCAACCAAGAGACCCAGTACTTC. Complete variable domain (other parts from reference TRBV28 and TRBJ2-5): DVKVTQSSRYLVKRTGEKVFLECVQDMDHENMFWYRQDPGLGLRLIYFSYDVKMKEKGDIPEGYSVSREKKERFSLILESASTNQTSMYLCASSLTSGRAINQETQYFGPGTRLLVL.